The rows below give T cell receptor beta chains drawn from one sample of a study of CD8+CD57+ T cells in acquired aplastic anemia. A single record per CDR3 protein comes from TCRdb applying MiXCR to the reads. This table has 400,000 to 500,000 distinct CDR3 sequences, 65% to 80% appearing once. Sequencing input: sorted CD4+, CD8+, or CD8+CD57+ T cells (not recorded which) from PBMCs. These receptors all come from a human donor in good health, serving as a control. CDR3s include the opening cysteine and the closing phenylalanine or tryptophan. The order of the fields is D gene, clone size, J gene, CDR3 length, V gene, CDR3 DNA, CDR3 protein. D genes are given only for firm matches. Only some rows state a clone size, as once, few, many or a class for expanded clones.

D: NA
size: NA
J: TRBJ1-1
length: 13
V: TRBV9
DNA: TGTGCCAGCAGAATCCGAATGAACGTTGAAGATTTCTTT
CDR3: CASRIRMNVEDFF

D: TRBD1
size: NA
J: TRBJ2-7
length: 16
V: TRBV7-9
DNA: TGTGCCAGCAGCTTAGGGGACAGGGGGAATTCACCCGTCCAGTACTTC
CDR3: CASSLGDRGNSPVQYF

D: NA
size: NA
J: TRBJ2-3
length: 14
V: TRBV19
DNA: TGTGCCATCAGTGTCGAGGGGCGCACAGGTACGCAGTATTTT
CDR3: CAISVEGRTGTQYF

D: NA
size: NA
J: TRBJ2-7
length: 15
V: TRBV2
DNA: TGTGCCAGCAGCCGGCAGGGTGGTATCAGCTACGAGCAGTACTTT
CDR3: CASSRQGGISYEQYF

D: NA
size: many
J: TRBJ2-3
length: 13
V: TRBV18
DNA: TGTGCCAGCTCACCACGTCCAGAGGCTACGCAGTATTTT
CDR3: CASSPRPEATQYF

D: TRBD2
size: many
J: TRBJ2-3
length: 16
V: TRBV10-1
DNA: TGCGCCAGCAGTGCCAACGGGCGGGGGGGGTCGGATACGCAGTATTTT
CDR3: CASSANGRGGSDTQYF

D: NA
size: many
J: TRBJ1-2
length: 13
V: TRBV6-6
DNA: TGTGCCAGCAGTCTCCGGGATAACTATGGCTACACCTTC
CDR3: CASSLRDNYGYTF

D: NA
size: many
J: TRBJ1-1
length: 14
V: TRBV4-3
DNA: TGCGCCAGCAGCCAAGGAGGGTACGGCACTGAAGCTTTCTTT
CDR3: CASSQGGYGTEAFF

D: TRBD1
size: NA
J: TRBJ1-2
length: 13
V: TRBV20-1
DNA: TGCAGTGCAAACGTCGGGACAGGGGATGGCTACACCTTC
CDR3: CSANVGTGDGYTF

D: NA
size: NA
J: TRBJ1-2
length: 14
V: TRBV10-2
DNA: TGTCCCAGCAGCGTACAGGGAGAGAACTATGGCTACACCTTC
CDR3: CPSSVQGENYGYTF

D: NA
size: NA
J: TRBJ2-3
length: 16
V: TRBV9
DNA: TGTGCCAGCAGCGTAGGGACACTTGGAGGCTACGAGCCGCAGTATTTT
CDR3: CASSVGTLGGYEPQYF

D: NA
size: NA
J: TRBJ1-6
length: 14
V: TRBV11-2
DNA: TGTGCCTGGAGTAGGACGGCGACGATATCACCCCTCCACTTT
CDR3: CAWSRTATISPLHF

D: TRBD2
size: once
J: TRBJ2-7
length: 14
V: TRBV12-5
DNA: TGTGCCAGCAGCCGCTCGGCGGGGGGTTGGGAGCAGTACTTC
CDR3: CASSRSAGGWEQYF

D: NA
size: once
J: TRBJ2-7
length: 14
V: TRBV9
DNA: TGTGCCAGCAGCAGCGAGGCCCTTGGGAACACTGAAGACTTC
CDR3: CASSSEALGNTEDF

D: TRBD2
size: many
J: TRBJ2-7
length: 13
V: TRBV20-1
DNA: TGCAGTGCTAAGCGGGGGGCTCGATACGAGCAGTACTTC
CDR3: CSAKRGARYEQYF

D: NA
size: NA
J: TRBJ2-3
length: 15
V: TRBV6-2/TRBV6-3
DNA: TGTGCCAGCAAAGTAGCGCGGGGCCTAACAGATACGCAGTATTTT
CDR3: CASKVARGLTDTQYF

D: TRBD1
size: NA
J: TRBJ2-3
length: 14
V: TRBV29-1
DNA: TGCAGCGCCTTAGGACAGGGGGCAGGAGATACGCAGTATTTT
CDR3: CSALGQGAGDTQYF

D: TRBD1
size: NA
J: TRBJ1-1
length: 11
V: TRBV12-3/TRBV12-4
DNA: TGTGCCAGCAAAGGACAGGGTGAAGCTTTCTTT
CDR3: CASKGQGEAFF

D: NA
size: once
J: TRBJ1-3
length: 17
V: TRBV10-1
DNA: TGCGCCAGCAGACGCACCGTCGGGGGCGCGACGTGGAACGCCATATATTTT
CDR3: CASRRTVGGATWNAIYF

D: NA
size: NA
J: TRBJ2-5
length: 13
V: TRBV20-1
DNA: TGCAGTGCTAGGGAAGCTAGTAACAATGCCCAGTACTTC
CDR3: CSAREASNNAQYF

D: TRBD1
size: NA
J: TRBJ1-2
length: 13
V: TRBV2
DNA: TGTGCCAGCAGAGAGGACAGGGGGCATGGCTACACCTTC
CDR3: CASREDRGHGYTF

D: NA
size: NA
J: TRBJ1-2
length: 13
V: TRBV10-3
DNA: TGTGCCATCAGTGAGGGTCCGGGGTATGGCCACTCCTTC
CDR3: CAISEGPGYGHSF

D: TRBD1
size: NA
J: TRBJ1-6
length: 13
V: TRBV12-5
DNA: TGTGCCAGCAGTATAGGGGGCGCGTCACCCCTCCACTTT
CDR3: CASSIGGASPLHF

D: NA
size: NA
J: TRBJ1-5
length: 16
V: TRBV7-2
DNA: TGTGCCAGCAGCTTAGGTCCGGCCGGAGGAAATACGCACCAGCATTTT
CDR3: CASSLGPAGGNTHQHF

D: TRBD1
size: NA
J: TRBJ2-7
length: 14
V: TRBV4-1
DNA: TGCGCCAGCAGCCGTGGACAGGGGGCCTACGAGCAGTACTTC
CDR3: CASSRGQGAYEQYF

D: NA
size: many
J: TRBJ2-2
length: 17
V: TRBV7-2
DNA: TGTGCCAGCAGCTATATGATGACAGGAGCGAACACCGGGGAGCTGTTTTTT
CDR3: CASSYMMTGANTGELFF

D: NA
size: NA
J: TRBJ2-5
length: 14
V: TRBV5-5
DNA: TGTGCCAGCTCCATCGGAAGTAGCAGGGAGACCCAGTACTTC
CDR3: CASSIGSSRETQYF

D: NA
size: NA
J: TRBJ2-2
length: 15
V: TRBV7-2
DNA: TGTGCCAGCAGCTTAGGATGGGTTAAGGGCGCACAGATATTTTTT
CDR3: CASSLGWVKGAQIFF

D: NA
size: NA
J: TRBJ1-5
length: 16
V: TRBV7-3
DNA: TGTGCCAGCAGCTTAGTAGCCGCCGACCATACTTTTGGACAGCATTTT
CDR3: CASSLVAADHTFGQHF

D: NA
size: few
J: TRBJ1-1
length: 15
V: TRBV20-1
DNA: TGCAGTGCTCAAGCCTTGACAGCCCTGAACACTGAAGCTTTCTTT
CDR3: CSAQALTALNTEAFF

D: TRBD1
size: NA
J: TRBJ2-7
length: 13
V: TRBV6-5
DNA: TGTGCCAGCAGTGAGCAGGGGGCGCGGGAGCAGTACTTC
CDR3: CASSEQGAREQYF

D: TRBD1
size: few
J: TRBJ2-7
length: 12
V: TRBV2
DNA: TGTGCCAGCAGGGGGACAGGGACCGAGCAGTACTTC
CDR3: CASRGTGTEQYF

D: TRBD1
size: NA
J: TRBJ2-7
length: 13
V: TRBV20-1
DNA: TGCAGTGCTACAACGGACAGGGCTGATGAGCAGTACTTC
CDR3: CSATTDRADEQYF

D: TRBD1
size: few
J: TRBJ1-2
length: 17
V: TRBV3-1
DNA: TGTGCCAGCAGCCAAGATCAGACAGGGTATACGGCTGGCGGCTACACCTTC
CDR3: CASSQDQTGYTAGGYTF

D: TRBD1
size: NA
J: TRBJ2-7
length: 16
V: TRBV15
DNA: TGTGCCACCAGCAGATCCATCGGACAGGGGACCTACGAGCAGTACTTC
CDR3: CATSRSIGQGTYEQYF

D: TRBD1
size: few
J: TRBJ2-5
length: 16
V: TRBV9
DNA: TGTGCCAGCAGCATCGGGACGGGACAGTGGGAAGAGACCCAGTACTTC
CDR3: CASSIGTGQWEETQYF

D: TRBD2
size: NA
J: TRBJ2-3
length: 17
V: TRBV10-3
DNA: TGTGCCATCAGTGATGTCACCGGGACTAGCGGCACAGATACGCAGTATTTT
CDR3: CAISDVTGTSGTDTQYF

D: TRBD2
size: NA
J: TRBJ2-1
length: 16
V: TRBV7-2
DNA: TGTGCCAGCAGCTTAGCAGTGGGGCGGGGGGCGCCTGAACAGTTCTTC
CDR3: CASSLAVGRGAPEQFF

D: NA
size: NA
J: TRBJ1-3
length: 16
V: TRBV11-2
DNA: TGTGCCAGCAGCCTAATGGGAACGGCGCGAGGAAACACCATATATTTT
CDR3: CASSLMGTARGNTIYF

D: NA
size: NA
J: TRBJ1-2
length: 14
V: TRBV7-9
DNA: TGTGCCAGCAGCCTTGGAACGGCTAGCTATGACTACACCTTC
CDR3: CASSLGTASYDYTF

D: NA
size: NA
J: TRBJ2-6
length: 18
V: TRBV7-2
DNA: TGTGCCAGTAGCTTAGCGCCGCGAGGGCCGTCTGGGGCCAACGTCCTGACTTTC
CDR3: CASSLAPRGPSGANVLTF

D: NA
size: many
J: TRBJ1-2
length: 15
V: TRBV6-2/TRBV6-3
DNA: TGTGCCAGCAGTAAAGGGGGAGAGACTTCGTATGGCTACACCTTC
CDR3: CASSKGGETSYGYTF

D: NA
size: NA
J: TRBJ2-1
length: 14
V: TRBV7-3
DNA: TGTGCCAGCAGCTTAACGACACGGAGCAATGAGCAATTCTTC
CDR3: CASSLTTRSNEQFF

D: NA
size: NA
J: TRBJ2-7
length: 13
V: TRBV7-9
DNA: TGTGCCAGCAGCTTAGGGGACTTTTACGAGCAGTACTTC
CDR3: CASSLGDFYEQYF

D: TRBD2
size: once
J: TRBJ2-5
length: 17
V: TRBV7-2
DNA: TGTGCCAGCAGCTTACCCCAGCGGGGGGGACTGGAAGAGGCCCAGTACTTC
CDR3: CASSLPQRGGLEEAQYF

D: NA
size: many
J: TRBJ1-2
length: 12
V: TRBV12-3/TRBV12-4
DNA: TGTGCCAGCAGCCTACAGGGCTATGGCTACACCTTC
CDR3: CASSLQGYGYTF

D: TRBD1
size: many
J: TRBJ2-6
length: 17
V: TRBV3-1
DNA: TGTGCCAGCAGCCGGACAGGGTCATACTCTGGGGCCAACGTCCTGACTTTC
CDR3: CASSRTGSYSGANVLTF

D: NA
size: NA
J: TRBJ1-2
length: 14
V: TRBV10-3
DNA: TGTGCCAGCAGGCTCGGGACGGCGAACAATGGCTACACCTTC
CDR3: CASRLGTANNGYTF

D: NA
size: NA
J: TRBJ1-2
length: 13
V: TRBV7-9
DNA: TGTGCCAGCAGCAAGCCGACGGTGGGGGGGCAGACCTTC
CDR3: CASSKPTVGGQTF

D: NA
size: NA
J: TRBJ1-3
length: 14
V: TRBV7-3
DNA: TGTGCCAGCAGCAAAGGCGCGGCTGGATACACCAAATATTTT
CDR3: CASSKGAAGYTKYF

D: NA
size: NA
J: TRBJ1-2
length: 14
V: TRBV11-2
DNA: TGTGCCAGCAGCCCCCGCTCCTGGCCGGGTGGCTACAGCTTC
CDR3: CASSPRSWPGGYSF

D: NA
size: many
J: TRBJ1-1
length: 13
V: TRBV7-8
DNA: TGTGCCACCTCACGGGGTATAGACACTGAAGCTTTCTTT
CDR3: CATSRGIDTEAFF

D: NA
size: many
J: TRBJ2-7
length: 14
V: TRBV27
DNA: TGTGCCAGCAAGCTAAGTGGGGGTCTTATCCAGCAGTACTTC
CDR3: CASKLSGGLIQQYF

D: NA
size: NA
J: TRBJ2-5
length: 14
V: TRBV7-2
DNA: TGTGCCAGCAGCTTAGGGCGGGATTCCCTCTACGGGCAATTC
CDR3: CASSLGRDSLYGQF

D: NA
size: NA
J: TRBJ2-7
length: 15
V: TRBV9
DNA: TGTGCCAGCAGCTTGGGGGTTGGGGTATTAGGCGAGCAGTACTTC
CDR3: CASSLGVGVLGEQYF

D: NA
size: many
J: TRBJ1-4
length: 14
V: TRBV12-3/TRBV12-4
DNA: TGTGCCAGCAGTTTAAGAGGGGTTGGTGAAAAACTGTTTTTT
CDR3: CASSLRGVGEKLFF

D: TRBD2
size: NA
J: TRBJ2-7
length: 16
V: TRBV7-2
DNA: TGTGCCAGCAGCCACCCAGGGCCTAGCGGTCCCTACGAGCAGTACTTC
CDR3: CASSHPGPSGPYEQYF

D: NA
size: NA
J: TRBJ2-7
length: 16
V: TRBV7-8
DNA: TGTGCCAGCAGCTTAAGGGGACCTTCCGCGACCTACGAGCAGTACTTC
CDR3: CASSLRGPSATYEQYF